Each of the 22 T cell receptor beta chains below was sequenced from the same sample in a study of T cells in Graves' hyperthyroidism and ophthalmopathy. Amplification of TCR beta CDR3 regions used RNA as the template. With the HTBI primer set, the TCR CDR3 went through a first round of RT-PCR. Each CDR3 protein gets one entry after TCRdb re-called the multiplex PCR reads with MiXCR. The sample yields over 700,000 distinct CDR3 sequences, over 35% seen once. Material for sequencing was blood. These receptors all stem from a young man with Graves' hyperthyroidism.

This clonotype was found many times. The chain is built from TRBV7-9 and TRBJ1-4; 8 bases match TRBD1. In germline, CDR1 is SEHNR, CDR2 FQNEAQ (reference sequence). The junction had 10 bases not matched to a gene; V was cut back by 5 bases and J by 8 bases. This CDR3 spans 15 amino acids. This CDR3 reads CASSLGQGTGEKLFF. In DNA, the CDR3 is TGTGCCAGCAGCCTTGGACAGGGCACAGGGGAAAAACTGTTTTTT.

Many counts were recorded for this clonotype. V gene TRBV2 combines with J gene TRBJ2-7; D may be TRBD1 (6 bases). Germline V lookup: CDR1 SNHLY, CDR2 FYNNEI. With 2 bases removed from V and 3 bases from J, the gap between germline ends came to 11 bases. CDR3 length: 14 amino acids. Written as DNA, the CDR3 is TGTGCCAGCAGTGAAAAGGACAGAAACTACGAGCAGTACTTC. Translated, it gives CASSEKDRNYEQYF.

This clonotype has just a few counts. The V call is TRBV4-2, the J call TRBJ2-7; D gene ambiguous. This CDR3 has 12 amino acids. V was trimmed by 0 bases and J by 6 bases, leaving 6 bases between them. Germline-derived CDR1 and CDR2 are LGHNA and YNFKEQ. CDR3 loop: CASSQEGVEQYF. CDR3 DNA sequence: TGTGCCAGCAGCCAAGAGGGCGTCGAGCAGTACTTC.

This chain joins TRBV7-6 and TRBJ1-2; D ambiguous. CDR1 and CDR2 (germline): SGHVS, FNYEAQ. The CDR3 has 17 amino acids. Trimming stripped 6 bases from V and 4 bases from J, with 24 bases between. The CDR3 DNA reads as TGTGCCAGCAGTTCTAAAGATGTAAACAGTCCTTCCTATGGCTACACCTTC. It translates to CASSSKDVNSPSYGYTF.

Concerning this clonotype: A much larger clone lies a single base off, so this may be a read error. This chain links TRBV2 with TRBJ1-5; D ambiguous. There are 14 residues in the CDR3. CDR1 SNHLY and CDR2 FYNNEI come from the germline V gene. CDR3 sequence reads: CASSPQDSVGPRHF. The CDR3 nucleotides are TGTGCCAGCAGCCCTCAAGACTCGGTAGGGCCCCGGCATTTT.

This clonotype was found many times. The V call is TRBV20-1, the J call TRBJ1-6; D is uncertain. Between the trimmed V and J ends, which lost 4 bases and 9 bases, there was a span of 13 bases. The CDR3 length is 13 residues. Germline CDR1 is DFQATT and CDR2 is SNEGSKA (reference sequence). CDR3 loop: CSATENTASPLHF. As DNA, the CDR3 is TGCAGTGCTACGGAGAATACGGCTTCACCCCTCCACTTT.

A remark on this clonotype: An end of the junction differs from the germline gene, which may be a read error. J is TRBJ1-1 and V is TRBV9; 8 positions agree with TRBD1. CDR1 is SGDLS and CDR2 is YYNGEE in the germline V gene. This CDR3 comprises 16 residues. In DNA, the CDR3 is TGTGCCAGCAGTTTTCGCTCGGGACAGGCGTACACTGAAGCTCTCTTT. This sequence encodes CASSFRSGQAYTEALF. Looking up the rest from reference TRBV9 and TRBJ1-1 gives the full variable domain: DSGVTQTPKHLITATGQRVTLRCSPRSGDLSVYWYQQSLDQGLQFLIQYYNGEERAKGNILERFSAQQFPDLHSELNLSSLELGDSALYFCASSFRSGQAYTEALFGQGTRLTVV.

As for this clonotype: Germline is not matched at one junction end, which may reflect a read error. V is TRBV10-3 and J is TRBJ1-6; perhaps TRBD1 as D (5 bases). The CDR3 runs to 13 residues. The germline V gene has CDR1 ENHRY and CDR2 SYGVKD. Here the CDR3 DNA reads TGCCTGACAAGGGGTCCATATAATTCACCCCTCCACTTT. Its protein product is CLTRGPYNSPLHF.

The genes are TRBV7-9 and TRBJ1-5, with D uncertain. This CDR3 has 14 amino acids. Germline V gives CDR1 SEHNR, CDR2 FQNEAQ (reference sequence). Trimming cost V 5 bases and J 4 bases, with 12 bases left between them. The CDR3: CASSQASENQPQHF. CDR3 coding DNA: TGTGCCAGCAGCCAAGCATCGGAGAATCAGCCCCAGCATTTT.

This clonotype was seen only once. This chain uses TRBV15 with TRBJ1-6; D perhaps matches TRBD1 (6 bases). The V gene's germline CDR1 is LNHNV and CDR2 YYDKDF (reference sequence). This CDR3 spans 14 amino acids. V gave up 0 bases and J gave up 8 bases, with 8 bases separating them. In DNA form, the CDR3 reads TGTGCCACCAGCAGAGAACAGGGCCATTCACCCCTCCACTTT. Its translation is CATSREQGHSPLHF.

The rearrangement joins TRBV20-1 to TRBJ2-5; 7 bases match TRBD2. The CDR3 has 14 amino acids. V lost 3 bases and J lost 5; bases outside the gene matches: 9. Germline values: CDR1 DFQATT, CDR2 SNEGSKA (reference sequence). The CDR3 DNA reads TGCAGTGCTAGCCCCGGGGGGAGGAGGGAGACCCAGTACTTC. Encoded protein: CSASPGGRRETQYF.

This clonotype has a count of ten or more. This chain connects TRBV4-1 to TRBJ1-5, with D uncertain. The CDR3 has 13 amino acids. V was clipped by 0 bases and J by 6 bases, with 6 bases between them. Germline values: CDR1 MGHRA, CDR2 YSYEKL. The CDR3 nucleotides are TGCGCCAGCAGCCAAGACGTAACTCAGCCCCAGCATTTT. Residues: CASSQDVTQPQHF.

This clonotype showed up many times. The CDR3 loop is CSVVLRAWSTEAFF. In DNA, the CDR3 is TGCAGCGTTGTTTTGAGGGCTTGGAGTACTGAAGCTTTCTTT. This sequence joins TRBV29-1 and TRBJ1-1; D call uncertain. The V gene lost 4 bases and the J gene lost 5 bases, with 17 bases spanning the gap. From germline, CDR1 is SQVTM and CDR2 ANQGSEA. This CDR3 has 14 residues.

This clonotype has at least ten counts. The chain employs TRBV7-9 and TRBJ2-7; a weak D match, TRBD1 (5 bases). Trimming took 5 bases from V and 7 from J, leaving 12 bases between them. CDR3 size: 12 residues. CDR1 and CDR2 from the germline V gene are SEHNR and FQNEAQ (reference sequence). CDR3 residues: CASSGIRVEQYF. The CDR3 DNA reads as TGTGCCAGCAGCGGGATCAGGGTGGAGCAGTACTTC.

This clonotype was counted between two and nine times. This chain links TRBV5-1 with TRBJ2-6; D perhaps matches TRBD1 (6 bases). Trimming removed 3 bases from V and 0 bases from J, with 13 bases in between. The CDR3 is 17 amino acids. Germline V gives CDR1 SGHRS, CDR2 YFSETQ. CDR3 nucleotides: TGCGCCAGCAGCTGGGGGCCAGGGTCCTCTGGGGCCAACGTCCTGACTTTC. Protein product: CASSWGPGSSGANVLTF.

This clonotype was detected ten times or more. The chain has TRBV7-6 and TRBJ2-5; D may be TRBD2 (5 bases). The CDR3 has 14 amino acids. Germline V gives CDR1 SGHVS, CDR2 FNYEAQ. V dropped 2 bases and J dropped 4 bases, with 11 bases sitting between them. As DNA, the CDR3 is TGTGCCAGCAGCTTAACGGGCGGGTTAGAGACCCAGTACTTC. Amino acid sequence: CASSLTGGLETQYF.

This chain links TRBV29-1 with TRBJ1-2, with D uncertain. From germline, CDR1 is SQVTM and CDR2 ANQGSEA. The V end lost 7 bases, the J end lost 8 bases, and 20 bases lay between the germline ends. CDR3 length equals 13 residues. This chain's CDR3 is CSAASVPKGGYTF. As DNA, the CDR3 is TGCAGCGCTGCGTCGGTGCCGAAGGGAGGCTACACCTTC. The full variable domain, its missing parts supplied by reference TRBV29-1 and TRBJ1-2, is SAVISQKPSRDICQRGTSLTIQCQVDSQVTMMFWYRQQPGQSLTLIATANQGSEATYESGFVIDKFPISRPNLTFSTLTVSNMSPEDSSIYLCSAASVPKGGYTFGSGTRLTVV.

V usage is TRBV10-1 and J usage is TRBJ1-5, with TRBD1 identical over 9 bases. V dropped 6 bases and J dropped 14; count of bases not matched to a gene: 8. The CDR3 consists of 12 residues. Germline V lookup: CDR1 WNHNN, CDR2 SYGVQD (reference sequence). The CDR3 loop is CASSRDRAYEHF. DNA of the CDR3: TGCGCCAGCAGCCGGGACAGGGCCTACGAGCATTTT.

This clonotype appeared many times. The rearrangement links TRBV29-1 to TRBJ1-2; a possible D gene is TRBD1 (5 bases). The CDR3 has 13 residues. V lost 4 bases and J lost 8, with 17 bases in between. In germline, CDR1 is SQVTM, CDR2 ANQGSEA. The CDR3 nucleotides read TGCAGCGTTGGTCAGGGAAGTAGCGACGGCTACACCTTC. This encodes CSVGQGSSDGYTF.

This clonotype has ten or more counts. The chain joins TRBV20-1 to TRBJ2-6; tentatively, D is TRBD1 or TRBD2 (5 bases each). Trimming cost V 1 base and J 0 bases, with 7 bases left between them. The germline V gene has CDR1 DFQATT and CDR2 SNEGSKA (reference sequence). The CDR3 runs 15 residues. This chain's CDR3 is CSARGGTSGANVLTF. The CDR3 nucleotides are TGCAGTGCTAGAGGAGGGACCTCTGGGGCCAACGTCCTGACTTTC.

This chain uses TRBV7-2 with TRBJ2-5; 7 bases fit TRBD2. The germline CDR1 and CDR2 sequences are SGHTA and FQGNSA. This CDR3 has 14 residues. Germline trimming cut 5 bases from V and 2 bases from J; bases unmatched to any gene: 5. The CDR3 here is CASSVKRGQETQYF. CDR3 in DNA: TGTGCCAGCAGCGTGAAGCGGGGTCAAGAGACCCAGTACTTC.

The V call is TRBV7-2, the J call TRBJ1-6, with D hard to call. V lost 3 bases to trimming and J lost 10 bases, with 13 bases between them. This CDR3 comprises 14 residues. Germline V CDR1 and CDR2: SGHTA, FQGNSA. CDR3 residues: CASSFQEASSPLHF. Written as DNA, the CDR3 is TGTGCCAGCAGCTTTCAGGAGGCTAGCTCACCCCTCCACTTT.